This is a list of T cell receptor beta chains from one sample in a study of blood T cell repertoires in COVID-19. Libraries were prepared by immunoSEQ multiplex PCR; TCRdb keeps only in-frame clonotypes and omits some of them. This table holds some 100,000 clones, approximately 88% found once. The specimen sequenced was peripheral blood. The receptors shown here come from a woman aged 55-69 years with acute or convalescent COVID-19. CDR3s include the opening cysteine and the closing phenylalanine or tryptophan. A D gene is named only where the DNA matches it firmly. The size field is filled for only some rows; it gives once, few, many or a size class.

clone_size	d_call	v_call	j_call	cdr3_nt	cdr3_aa
.	.	TRBV29-1	TRBJ2-2	TGCAGCGTTGGTGGGACTGAGACCGGGGAGCTGTTTTTT	CSVGGTETGELFF
.	TRBD1	TRBV3-1/TRBV3-2	TRBJ1-1	TGTGCCAGCAGCCAGACCGGGACAGGGGGCACTGAAGCTTTCTTT	CASSQTGTGGTEAFF
.	.	TRBV3-1/TRBV3-2	TRBJ1-5	TGTGCCAGCAGCCAACCGGGGGGTCAGCCCCAGCATTTT	CASSQPGGQPQHF
.	.	TRBV5-8	TRBJ2-1	TGTGCCAGCAAGGGGGGACAGACCTACAATGAGCAGTTCTTC	CASKGGQTYNEQFF
.	TRBD2	TRBV18	TRBJ2-1	TGTGCCAGCTCACCAGGGGGGGGAATCCATGAGCAGTTCTTC	CASSPGGGIHEQFF
once	.	TRBV12-3/TRBV12-4	TRBJ1-5	TGTGCCAGCAGTCCACGCGCGAATCAGCCCCAGCATTTT	CASSPRANQPQHF
once	TRBD2	TRBV20-1	TRBJ2-7	TGCAGTGCTGTGGGGAGGGCTCAGTACTTC	CSAVGRAQYF
.	TRBD1	TRBV2	TRBJ2-5	TGTGCCAGCATGCGACAGGGAAGAGGTTTACAGACCCAGTACTTC	CASMRQGRGLQTQYF
once	TRBD2	TRBV6-1	TRBJ2-3	TGTGCCAGCAGTGAAAGGTGGACTAGCGGGAGGGCCGGCACAGATACGCAGTATTTT	CASSERWTSGRAGTDTQYF
.	.	TRBV29-1	TRBJ1-1	TGCAGCACCACGGTCACTGAAGCTTTCTTT	CSTTVTEAFF
.	.	TRBV18	TRBJ1-1	TGTGCCAGCTCACCACGAACAGGTCGGTTGAACACTGAAGCTTTCTTT	CASSPRTGRLNTEAFF
.	.	TRBV20-1	TRBJ1-2	TGCAGTGCTAGTTCGAGAGGTCCTAACTATGGCTACACCTTC	CSASSRGPNYGYTF
.	TRBD1	TRBV10-1	TRBJ2-1	TGCGCCAGCAGTGAGTTGCCTGACAGGGGGCCTTACAATGAGCAGTTCTTC	CASSELPDRGPYNEQFF
.	.	TRBV7-2	TRBJ2-5	TGTGCCAGCAGCTTAGCGGGGCGAACCCAGTACTTC	CASSLAGRTQYF
.	TRBD2	TRBV10-3	TRBJ2-2	TGTGCCATCTCACGGGGGGTGGGGCCCCTTAACACCGGGGAGCTGTTTTTT	CAISRGVGPLNTGELFF
.	.	TRBV5-1	TRBJ1-1	TGCGCCAGCAGCTTTGGACCGTCGGGGGACGAAGCTTTCTTT	CASSFGPSGDEAFF
.	.	TRBV5-5	TRBJ2-5	TGTGCCAGCAGCTTGCAGGCCCAGGGGGAGACCCAGTACTTC	CASSLQAQGETQYF
.	TRBD1	TRBV14	TRBJ1-2	TGTGCCAGCAGCCAAGCCACAGGGGGCTATGGCTACACCTTC	CASSQATGGYGYTF
.	TRBD2	TRBV30	TRBJ2-1	TGTGCCTCCACTCTAGCGGGAGACAATGAGCAGTTCTTC	CASTLAGDNEQFF
once	.	TRBV19	TRBJ1-5	TGTGCCAGTAATAGCGGGACACGGGGTGGGCCCCAGCATTTT	CASNSGTRGGPQHF
.	.	TRBV16	TRBJ2-7	TGTGCCTCGACGTTAAGCAGTATCGCGGCGGAGCAGTACTTC	CASTLSSIAAEQYF
.	TRBD2	TRBV9	TRBJ2-3	TGTGCCAGCAGCGTATGGGAGGGCGCAGATACGCAGTATTTT	CASSVWEGADTQYF
.	.	TRBV19	TRBJ2-2	TGTGCCAGTAGTATAGGGACATTGAACACCGGGGAGCTGTTTTTT	CASSIGTLNTGELFF
.	.	TRBV9	TRBJ2-3	TGTGCCAGCAGCGTAGTTGGGGCCTGGTCGGATACGCAGTATTTT	CASSVVGAWSDTQYF
.	.	TRBV24-1	TRBJ2-1	TGTGCCACCAGTGTCGATGGGCCCGTTCGGAACAATGAGCAGTTCTTC	CATSVDGPVRNNEQFF
.	TRBD1	TRBV6-5	TRBJ1-5	TGTGCCAGCAGCTTGACAGGGCTCGGCAATCAGCCCCAGCATTTT	CASSLTGLGNQPQHF
.	.	TRBV7-9	TRBJ1-4	TGTGCCAGCAGCTTAGGGGTCGACCGGGCTAATGAAAAACTGTTTTTT	CASSLGVDRANEKLFF
.	TRBD2	TRBV4-1	TRBJ2-1	TGCGCCAGCAGCCAAGCTTCCGGGACTAGCGGGAATGAGCAGTTCTTC	CASSQASGTSGNEQFF